The subject of this entry is one T cell receptor beta chain. Its target is unknown. The whole isolated RNA underwent reverse transcription, so sequencing captured expressed TCRB transcripts. TCRdb's table, derived via immunoSEQ multiplex PCR, lists solely in-frame clones and lacks some. The repertoire consists of 200,000 to 250,000 clones, with 11% occurring once and the leading ten covering approximately 1.4%. This sample is part of a study of beta chain features in type 1 diabetes. Donors contributed one heparinised blood draw apiece, averaging around 120 mL. Study-level points and caveats: VDJ junctions from patients with type 1 diabetes contained fewer insertions and more deletions.

CDR1 is SGHRS and CDR2 is YFSETQ in the germline V gene. There are 13 residues in the CDR3. The germline V and J ends were trimmed by 1 base and 3 bases, with 7 bases remaining between them. The chain uses TRBV5-1 and TRBJ1-1; perhaps TRBD1 as D (5 bases). The clonotype originates from a man younger than 35 in good health. The sample comprised central memory CD4+ T cells from blood. The CDR3, as DNA: TGCGCCAGCAGCTTGACAGGATACACTGAAGCTTTCTTT. As protein: CASSLTGYTEAFF.